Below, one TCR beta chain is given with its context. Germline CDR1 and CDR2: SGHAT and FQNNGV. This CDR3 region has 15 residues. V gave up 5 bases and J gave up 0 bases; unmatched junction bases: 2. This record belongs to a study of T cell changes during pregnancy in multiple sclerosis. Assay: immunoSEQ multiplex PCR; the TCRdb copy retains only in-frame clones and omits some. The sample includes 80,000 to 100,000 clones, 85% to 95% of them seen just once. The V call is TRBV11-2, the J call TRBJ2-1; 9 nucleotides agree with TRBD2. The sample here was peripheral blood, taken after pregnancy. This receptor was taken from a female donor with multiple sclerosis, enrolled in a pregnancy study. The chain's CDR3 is CASSRSGSSYNEQFF. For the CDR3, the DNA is TGTGCCAGCAGCCGTAGCGGGAGCTCCTACAATGAGCAGTTCTTC. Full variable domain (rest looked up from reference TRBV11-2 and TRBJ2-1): EAGVAQSPRYKIIEKRQSVAFWCNPISGHATLYWYQQILGQGPKLLIQFQNNGVVDDSQLPKDRFSAERLKGVDSTLKIQPAKLEDSAVYLCASSRSGSSYNEQFFGPGTRLTVL.